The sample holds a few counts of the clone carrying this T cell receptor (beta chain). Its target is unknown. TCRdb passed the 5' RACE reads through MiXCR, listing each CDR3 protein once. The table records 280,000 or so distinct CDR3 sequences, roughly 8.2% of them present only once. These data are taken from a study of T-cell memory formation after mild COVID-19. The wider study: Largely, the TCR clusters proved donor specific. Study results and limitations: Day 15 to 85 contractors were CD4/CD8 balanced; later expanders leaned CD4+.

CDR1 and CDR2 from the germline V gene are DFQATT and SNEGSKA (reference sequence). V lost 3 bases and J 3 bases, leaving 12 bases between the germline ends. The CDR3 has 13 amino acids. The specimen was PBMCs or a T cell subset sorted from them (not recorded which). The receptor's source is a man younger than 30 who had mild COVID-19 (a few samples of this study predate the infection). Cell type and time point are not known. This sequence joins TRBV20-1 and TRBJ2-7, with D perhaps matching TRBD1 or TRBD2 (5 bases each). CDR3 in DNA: TGCAGTGCTAGGGGGACGGTATACTACGAGCAGTACTTC. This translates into CSARGTVYYEQYF.